Each of the 8 T cell receptor beta chains below was sequenced from the same sample in a study of T-cell reconstitution after alpha-beta-depleted transplantation in children. The library targeted TCRbeta and was prepared with unique molecular identifiers. Each CDR3 protein is one row after TCRdb ran MiXCR on the PCR reads. This sample carries about 540,000 distinct CDR3 sequences, approximately 20% of them seen once, and the ten largest clones take 3% to 4%. The input for sequencing was PBMCs from the stem cell graft donor, taken from the stem cell graft. The receptors come from a human donor who donated a stem cell graft to a child with acute lymphoblastic leukemia.

In this sample, this clonotype turned up a few times. The chain couples TRBV29-1 to TRBJ2-2; D not certain. The germline CDR1 and CDR2 sequences are SQVTM and ANQGSEA. The V and J ends lost 7 bases and 7 bases respectively, with 10 bases between them. This CDR3 has 11 amino acids. The CDR3 DNA reads as TGCAGCGGCCTAGGTGGCGGGGAGCTGTTTTTT. As protein: CSGLGGGELFF.

The chain employs TRBV21-1 and TRBJ1-5; the table names TRBD1, a call not compared with the DNA. TRBV21-1 is marked as a pseudogene. The CDR3 sequence is 16 residues long. CDR3 DNA sequence: TGTGCCAGCAGCAAAGTTCAGACAGGGTGTTATCAGCCCCAGCATTTT. Translated, it gives CASSKVQTGCYQPQHF.

This clonotype was detected only a few times. V gene TRBV18 combines with J gene TRBJ2-2; TRBD1 aligns across 10 bases. V was clipped by 5 bases and J by 4 bases; unmatched bases: 4. The CDR3 spans 15 residues. The V gene's germline CDR1 is KGHSH and CDR2 LQKENI. The CDR3 reads CASSTDRGSTGELFF. The CDR3 DNA is TGTGCCAGCTCAACGGACAGGGGGAGCACCGGGGAGCTGTTTTTT.

There are a few counts of this clonotype. V is TRBV29-1 and J is TRBJ2-7, with unresolved D. The CDR3 extends over 13 amino acids. Trimming stripped 3 bases from V and 0 bases from J, with 9 bases between. Germline lookup yields CDR1 SQVTM and CDR2 ANQGSEA. In DNA form, the CDR3 reads TGCAGCGTTGACGGCGGCGCCTCCTACGAGCAGTACTTC. Residues: CSVDGGASYEQYF.

This chain uses TRBV5-1 with TRBJ2-7; 8 bases align to TRBD1. Germline CDR1 and CDR2: SGHRS and YFSETQ. Losses at the gene ends were 1 base for V and 2 bases for J; bases not matched to a gene: 8. The CDR3 covers 16 residues. The chain's CDR3 is CASSLFGQGDAYEQYF. CDR3 in DNA: TGCGCCAGCAGCTTGTTCGGACAGGGAGATGCCTACGAGCAGTACTTC.

This clonotype turned up a few times. V is TRBV27 and J is TRBJ1-6; weak D call: TRBD1 (5 bases). The CDR3 sequence is 13 residues long. CDR1 MNHEY and CDR2 SMNVEV come from the germline V gene (reference sequence). Trimming took off 6 bases at V and 7 bases at J, with 10 bases between the two ends. The CDR3 sequence is CASSSGKNSPLHF. CDR3 bases: TGTGCCAGCAGCTCAGGGAAGAATTCACCCCTCCACTTT.

This clonotype occurred a few times. The chain combines TRBV4-1 with TRBJ2-7; TRBD2 aligns across 9 bases. CDR3 size: 16 residues. After removal of 6 bases from V and 3 bases from J, the junction contained 12 bases not matched to a gene. Germline V gives CDR1 MGHRA, CDR2 YSYEKL. CDR3 loop: CASRGLANVKGYEQYF. The CDR3 nucleotides read TGCGCCAGCAGAGGACTAGCGAACGTGAAGGGCTACGAGCAGTACTTC.

A few counts support this clonotype. The V and J genes are TRBV27 and TRBJ1-2; D uncertain. Trimming cost V 5 bases and J 1 base, with 14 bases left between them. This CDR3 region has 15 residues. CDR1 and CDR2 from the germline V gene are MNHEY and SMNVEV (reference sequence). This chain's CDR3 is CASSPHLRNNYGYTF. The CDR3 DNA is TGTGCCAGCAGTCCACATCTTCGGAATAACTATGGCTACACCTTC.